This T cell receptor (beta chain) comes out of a study of T cell changes during pregnancy in multiple sclerosis. The repertoire was sequenced with immunoSEQ multiplex PCR; TCRdb's copy has only in-frame clones and lacks some. The data show some 46,000 clones, roughly 92% seen once. Per the germline V gene, CDR1 is SQVTM and CDR2 is ANQGSEA. Losses at the gene ends were 4 bases for V and 3 bases for J; bases not matched to a gene: 10. There are 15 residues in the CDR3. The clonotype was recovered from a female donor with multiple sclerosis, enrolled in a pregnancy study. Sequenced here: peripheral blood, sampled in the third trimester of pregnancy. The rearrangement joins TRBV29-1 to TRBJ1-1; 8 nucleotides line up with TRBD1. CDR3 bases: TGCAGCGTTGTCCGCGGAGGACAGGGCGACACTGAAGCTTTCTTT. Its protein product is CSVVRGGQGDTEAFF.